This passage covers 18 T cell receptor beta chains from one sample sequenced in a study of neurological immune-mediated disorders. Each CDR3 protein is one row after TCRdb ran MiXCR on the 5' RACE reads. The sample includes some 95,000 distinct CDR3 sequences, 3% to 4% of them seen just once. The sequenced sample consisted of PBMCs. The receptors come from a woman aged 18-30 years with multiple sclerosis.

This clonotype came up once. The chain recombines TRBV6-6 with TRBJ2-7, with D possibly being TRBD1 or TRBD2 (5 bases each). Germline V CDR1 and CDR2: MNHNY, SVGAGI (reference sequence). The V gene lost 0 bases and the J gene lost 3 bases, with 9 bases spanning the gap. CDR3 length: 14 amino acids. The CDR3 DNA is TGTGCCAGCAGTTACTCTGGGGGAATCTACGAGCAGTACTTC. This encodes CASSYSGGIYEQYF.

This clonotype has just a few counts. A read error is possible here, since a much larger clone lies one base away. The DNA for the CDR3 is TGCGCCAGCAGCTACCGGGACAGGGGGCCCACTGCAGCTTTCTTT. Protein product: CASSYRDRGPTAAFF. The chain combines TRBV5-1 with TRBJ1-1; 12 bases match TRBD1. Germline CDR1 and CDR2: SGHRS and YFSETQ. This CDR3 spans 15 amino acids.

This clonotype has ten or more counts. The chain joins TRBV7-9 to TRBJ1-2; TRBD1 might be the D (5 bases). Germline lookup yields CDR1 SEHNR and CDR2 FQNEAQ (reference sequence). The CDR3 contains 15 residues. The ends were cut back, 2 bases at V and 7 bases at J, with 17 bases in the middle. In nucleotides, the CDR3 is TGTGCCAGCAGCTTACTATGGGACCGCTCTCCTGGCTACACCTTC. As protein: CASSLLWDRSPGYTF.

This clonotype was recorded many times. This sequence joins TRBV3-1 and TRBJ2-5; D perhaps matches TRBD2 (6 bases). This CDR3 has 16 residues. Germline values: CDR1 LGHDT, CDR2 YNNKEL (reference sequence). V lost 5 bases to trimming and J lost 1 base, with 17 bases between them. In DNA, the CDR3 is TGTGCCAGCAGCACCAACAACGGGAGAGGCCAAGAGACCCAGTACTTC. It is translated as CASSTNNGRGQETQYF.

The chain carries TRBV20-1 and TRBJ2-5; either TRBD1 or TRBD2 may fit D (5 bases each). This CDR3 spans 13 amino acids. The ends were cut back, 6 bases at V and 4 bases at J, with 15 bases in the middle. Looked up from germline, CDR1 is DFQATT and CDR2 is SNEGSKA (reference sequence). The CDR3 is CSATKKGRETQYF. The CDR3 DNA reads TGCAGTGCCACCAAGAAGGGACGAGAGACCCAGTACTTC.

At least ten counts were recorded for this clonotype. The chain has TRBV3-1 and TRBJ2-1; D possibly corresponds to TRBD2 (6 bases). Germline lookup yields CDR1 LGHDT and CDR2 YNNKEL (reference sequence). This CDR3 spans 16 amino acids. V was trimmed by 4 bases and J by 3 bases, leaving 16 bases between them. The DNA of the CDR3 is TGTGCCAGCAGCCCCTGGACTAAGGAGGGCTACAATGAGCAGTTCTTC. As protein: CASSPWTKEGYNEQFF.

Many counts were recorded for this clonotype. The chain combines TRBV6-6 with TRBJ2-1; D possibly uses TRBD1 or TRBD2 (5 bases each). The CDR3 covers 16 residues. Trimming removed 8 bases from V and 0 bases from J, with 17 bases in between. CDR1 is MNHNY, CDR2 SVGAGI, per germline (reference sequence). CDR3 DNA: TGTGCCAGCGCATGGGAGCGGACAAGCTCCTACAATGAGCAGTTCTTC. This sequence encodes CASAWERTSSYNEQFF.

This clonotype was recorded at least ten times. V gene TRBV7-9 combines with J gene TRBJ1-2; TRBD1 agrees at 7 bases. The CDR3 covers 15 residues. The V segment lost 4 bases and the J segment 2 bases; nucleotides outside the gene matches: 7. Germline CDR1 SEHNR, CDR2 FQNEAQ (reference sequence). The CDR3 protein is CASSSRDSENYGYTF. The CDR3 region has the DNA TGTGCCAGCAGCTCTCGGGACAGTGAAAACTATGGCTACACCTTC.

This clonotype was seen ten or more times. CDR3 DNA sequence: TGTGCCAGCAGCGAAACAAGGGGAAAGGGCGGGGAGCTGTTTTTT. Translation gives CASSETRGKGGELFF. The genes are TRBV7-2 and TRBJ2-2; tentative D call: TRBD1 (5 bases). The CDR3 totals 15 residues. V lost 5 bases and J lost 7, with 17 bases in between. Germline V gene data show CDR1 as SGHTA and CDR2 as FQGNSA.

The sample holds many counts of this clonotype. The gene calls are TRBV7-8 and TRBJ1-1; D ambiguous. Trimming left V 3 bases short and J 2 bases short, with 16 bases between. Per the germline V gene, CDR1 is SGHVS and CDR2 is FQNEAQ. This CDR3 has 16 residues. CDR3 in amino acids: CASSFRQRTPNTEAFF. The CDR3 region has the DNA TGTGCCAGCAGCTTTAGGCAGAGGACCCCAAACACTGAAGCTTTCTTT.

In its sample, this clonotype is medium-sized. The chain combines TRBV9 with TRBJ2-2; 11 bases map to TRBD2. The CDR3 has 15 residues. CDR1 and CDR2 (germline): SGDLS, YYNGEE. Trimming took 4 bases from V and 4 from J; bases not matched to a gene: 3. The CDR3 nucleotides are TGTGCCAGCAGCTTTAGCGGGGGGGCCACCGGGGAGCTGTTTTTT. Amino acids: CASSFSGGATGELFF.

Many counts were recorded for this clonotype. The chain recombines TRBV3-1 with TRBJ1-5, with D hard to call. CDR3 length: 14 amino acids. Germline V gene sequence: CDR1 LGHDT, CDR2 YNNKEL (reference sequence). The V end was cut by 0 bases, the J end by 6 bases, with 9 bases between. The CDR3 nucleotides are TGTGCCAGCAGCCAAGACAGTGCGGGTCAGCCCCAGCATTTT. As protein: CASSQDSAGQPQHF.

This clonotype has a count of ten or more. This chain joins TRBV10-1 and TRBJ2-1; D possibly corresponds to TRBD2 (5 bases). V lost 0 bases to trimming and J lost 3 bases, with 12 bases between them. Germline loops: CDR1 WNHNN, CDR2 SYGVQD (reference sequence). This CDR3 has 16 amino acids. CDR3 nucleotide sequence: TGCGCCAGCAGTGAGTCTACGGGGAGCTACTACAATGAGCAGTTCTTC. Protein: CASSESTGSYYNEQFF.

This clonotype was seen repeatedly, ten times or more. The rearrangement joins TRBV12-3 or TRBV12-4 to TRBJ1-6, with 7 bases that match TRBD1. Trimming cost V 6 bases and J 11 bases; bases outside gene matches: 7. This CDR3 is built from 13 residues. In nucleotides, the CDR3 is TGTGCCAGCAGGCAGACAGGGAGGCCACCCCTCCACTTT. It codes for CASRQTGRPPLHF.

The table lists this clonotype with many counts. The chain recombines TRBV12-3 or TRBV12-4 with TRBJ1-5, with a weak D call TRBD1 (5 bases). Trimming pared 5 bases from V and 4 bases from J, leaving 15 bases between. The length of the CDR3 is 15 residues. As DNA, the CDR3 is TGTGCCAGCAGTATTACGGGACTCCCAAATCAGCCCCAGCATTTT. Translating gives CASSITGLPNQPQHF.

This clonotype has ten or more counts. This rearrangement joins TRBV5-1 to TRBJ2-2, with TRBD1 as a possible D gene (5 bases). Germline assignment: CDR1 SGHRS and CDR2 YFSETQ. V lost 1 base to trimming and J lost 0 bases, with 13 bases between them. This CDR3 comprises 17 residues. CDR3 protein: CASSLNSGHTNTGELFF. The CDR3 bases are TGCGCCAGCAGCTTGAACAGTGGACACACGAACACCGGGGAGCTGTTTTTT.

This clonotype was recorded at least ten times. In DNA, the CDR3 is TGTGCCAGCAGCTCTCGCGAGACAGGGCACAAGGGCTACACCTTC. This translates into CASSSRETGHKGYTF. V gene TRBV7-2 combines with J gene TRBJ1-2; TRBD1 matches 7 bases. CDR3 size: 15 residues. Germline trimming cut 4 bases from V and 8 bases from J; bases unmatched to any gene: 13. Germline V gives CDR1 SGHTA, CDR2 FQGNSA.

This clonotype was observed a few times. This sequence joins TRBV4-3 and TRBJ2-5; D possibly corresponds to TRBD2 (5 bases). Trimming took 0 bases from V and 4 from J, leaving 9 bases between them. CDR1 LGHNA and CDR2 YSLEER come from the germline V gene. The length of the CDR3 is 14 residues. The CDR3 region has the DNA TGCGCCAGCAGCCAAGATAGCGTTCGAGAGACCCAGTACTTC. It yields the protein CASSQDSVRETQYF.